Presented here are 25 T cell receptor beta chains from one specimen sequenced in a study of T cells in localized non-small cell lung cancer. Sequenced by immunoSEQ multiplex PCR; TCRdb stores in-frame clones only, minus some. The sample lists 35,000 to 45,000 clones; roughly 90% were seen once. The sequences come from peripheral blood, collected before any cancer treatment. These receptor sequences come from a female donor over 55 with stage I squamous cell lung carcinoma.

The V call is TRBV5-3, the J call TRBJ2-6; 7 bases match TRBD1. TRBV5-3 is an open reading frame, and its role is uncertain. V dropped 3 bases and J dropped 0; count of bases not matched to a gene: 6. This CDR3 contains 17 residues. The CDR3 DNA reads TGTGCCAGAAGCTCCCAGGACAGGATCTCTGGGGCCAACGTCCTGACTTTC. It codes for CARSSQDRISGANVLTF.

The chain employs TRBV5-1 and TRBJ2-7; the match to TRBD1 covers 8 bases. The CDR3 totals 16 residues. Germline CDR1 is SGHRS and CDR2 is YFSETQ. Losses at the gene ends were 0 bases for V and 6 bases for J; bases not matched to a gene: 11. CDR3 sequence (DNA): TGCGCCAGCAGCTTGGGCCGGACAGGGCGTTGGTGCGAGCAGTACTTC. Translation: CASSLGRTGRWCEQYF.

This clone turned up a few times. The CDR3 DNA is TGTGCCAGCAGTGGGACGGCCTACGAGCAGTACTTC. Protein product: CASSGTAYEQYF. This chain uses TRBV2 with TRBJ2-7; D ambiguous. The CDR3 spans 12 residues. Trimming cost V 4 bases and J 2 bases, with 6 bases left between them. CDR1 is SNHLY, CDR2 FYNNEI, per germline.

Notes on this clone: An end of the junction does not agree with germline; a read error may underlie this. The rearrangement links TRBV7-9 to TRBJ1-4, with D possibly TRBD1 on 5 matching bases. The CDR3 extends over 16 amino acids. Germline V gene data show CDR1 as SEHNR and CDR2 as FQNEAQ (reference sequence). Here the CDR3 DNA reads TGCGCCAGCAGCCAACGTCTGGGGGCAACTAATGAAAAACTGTTTTTT. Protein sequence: CASSQRLGATNEKLFF.

CDR3 sequence reads: CASSLEGYSNQPQHF. The CDR3 DNA is TGTGCCAGCAGCTTGGAAGGGTATAGCAATCAGCCCCAGCATTTT. This sequence joins TRBV5-8 and TRBJ1-5; D remains unclear. The V and J ends lost 0 bases and 0 bases respectively, with 7 bases between them. The CDR3 sequence is 15 residues long. Germline lookup yields CDR1 SGHTS and CDR2 YDEGEE.

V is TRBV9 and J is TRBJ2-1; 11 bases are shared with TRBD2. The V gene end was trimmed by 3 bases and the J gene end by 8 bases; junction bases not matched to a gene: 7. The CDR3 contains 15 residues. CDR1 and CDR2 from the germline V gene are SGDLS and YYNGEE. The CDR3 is CASSATSGVVDEQFF. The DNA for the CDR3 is TGTGCCAGCAGCGCGACTAGCGGGGTCGTGGATGAGCAGTTCTTC. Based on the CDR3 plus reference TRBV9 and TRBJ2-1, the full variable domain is DSGVTQTPKHLITATGQRVTLRCSPRSGDLSVYWYQQSLDQGLQFLIQYYNGEERAKGNILERFSAQQFPDLHSELNLSSLELGDSALYFCASSATSGVVDEQFFGPGTRLTVL.

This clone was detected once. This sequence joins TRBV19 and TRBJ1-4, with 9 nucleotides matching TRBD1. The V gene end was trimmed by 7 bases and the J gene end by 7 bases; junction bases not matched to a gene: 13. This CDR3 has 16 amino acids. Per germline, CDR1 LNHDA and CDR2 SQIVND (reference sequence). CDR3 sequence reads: CASTPYHRGQFEKLFF. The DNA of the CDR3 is TGTGCCAGTACGCCTTACCACAGGGGGCAGTTTGAAAAACTGTTTTTT.

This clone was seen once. The CDR3 protein is CASGLGTSYEQYF. The CDR3 bases are TGTGCTAGTGGTTTGGGGACTTCTTACGAGCAGTACTTC. The chain combines TRBV12-5 with TRBJ2-7, with D possibly matching TRBD2 (5 bases). Germline V gene sequence: CDR1 LGHNT, CDR2 FRNRAP. Trimming stripped 1 base from V and 4 bases from J, with 8 bases between. The CDR3 has 13 residues.

CDR3 bases: TGTGCCTGGAGTCCCTTCCTCTGGGGGCGGGACCACGGAAATGAGCAGTTCTTC. Protein product: CAWSPFLWGRDHGNEQFF. The rearrangement links TRBV30 to TRBJ2-1, with D perhaps TRBD1 or TRBD2 (6 bases each). The CDR3 has 18 amino acids. The germline V gene encodes CDR1 GTSNPN and CDR2 SVGIG (reference sequence). Trimming took off 2 bases at V and 7 bases at J, with 27 bases between the two ends.

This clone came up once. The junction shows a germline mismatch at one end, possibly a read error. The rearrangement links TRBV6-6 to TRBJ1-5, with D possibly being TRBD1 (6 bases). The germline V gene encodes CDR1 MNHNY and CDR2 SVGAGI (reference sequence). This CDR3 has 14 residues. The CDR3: CASSYSGTNHPQHF. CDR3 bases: TGTGCCAGCAGTTACTCAGGGACAAATCATCCCCAGCATTTT.

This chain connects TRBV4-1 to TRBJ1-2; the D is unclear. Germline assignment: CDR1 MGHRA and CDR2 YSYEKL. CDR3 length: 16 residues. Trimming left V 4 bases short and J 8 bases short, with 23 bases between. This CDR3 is CASSRGVDVGMGGYTF. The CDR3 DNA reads TGCGCCAGCAGCCGCGGGGTGGACGTGGGGATGGGCGGCTACACCTTC.

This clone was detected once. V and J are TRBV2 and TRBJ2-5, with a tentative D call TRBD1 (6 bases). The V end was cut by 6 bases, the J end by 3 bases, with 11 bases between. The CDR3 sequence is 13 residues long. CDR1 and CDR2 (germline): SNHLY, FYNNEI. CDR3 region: CASRHTGKETQYF. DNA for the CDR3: TGTGCCAGCAGGCATACAGGGAAAGAGACCCAGTACTTC.

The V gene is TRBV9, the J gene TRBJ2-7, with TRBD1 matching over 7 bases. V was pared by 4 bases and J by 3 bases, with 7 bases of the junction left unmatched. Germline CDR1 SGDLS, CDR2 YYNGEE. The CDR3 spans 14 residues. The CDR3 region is CASSPRQGNYEQYF. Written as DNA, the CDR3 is TGTGCCAGCAGCCCACGACAGGGAAACTACGAGCAGTACTTC.

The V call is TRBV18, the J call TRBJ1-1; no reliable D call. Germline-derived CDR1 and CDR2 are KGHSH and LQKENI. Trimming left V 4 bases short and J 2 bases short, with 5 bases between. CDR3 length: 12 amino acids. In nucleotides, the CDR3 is TGTGCCAGCTCACACGCTAACACTGAAGCTTTCTTT. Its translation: CASSHANTEAFF.

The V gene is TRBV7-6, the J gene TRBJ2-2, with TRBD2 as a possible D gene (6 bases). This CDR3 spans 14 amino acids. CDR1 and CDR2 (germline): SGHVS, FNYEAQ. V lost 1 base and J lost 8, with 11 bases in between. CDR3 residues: CASSLDPEGGELFF. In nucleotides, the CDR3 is TGTGCCAGCAGCTTAGATCCGGAGGGGGGGGAGCTGTTTTTT.

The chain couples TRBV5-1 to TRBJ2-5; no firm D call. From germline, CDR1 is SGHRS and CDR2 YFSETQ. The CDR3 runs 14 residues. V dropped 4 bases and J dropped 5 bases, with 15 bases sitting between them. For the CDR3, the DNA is TGCGCCAGCAGCCGTCAAGGGCTTAGGGAGACCCAGTACTTC. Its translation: CASSRQGLRETQYF.

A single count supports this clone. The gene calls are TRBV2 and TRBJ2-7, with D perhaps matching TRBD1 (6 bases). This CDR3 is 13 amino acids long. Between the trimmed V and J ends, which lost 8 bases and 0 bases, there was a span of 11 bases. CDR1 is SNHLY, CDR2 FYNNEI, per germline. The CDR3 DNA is TGTGCCAGCGGCCGACAGGCCTCCTACGAGCAGTACTTC. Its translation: CASGRQASYEQYF.

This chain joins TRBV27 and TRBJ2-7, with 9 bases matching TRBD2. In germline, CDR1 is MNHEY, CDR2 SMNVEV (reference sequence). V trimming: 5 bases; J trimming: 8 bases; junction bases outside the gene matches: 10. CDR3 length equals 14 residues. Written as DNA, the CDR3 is TGTGCCAGCAGTGCGGGAGGGCCAAGATGGAAGCAGTACTTC. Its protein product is CASSAGGPRWKQYF.

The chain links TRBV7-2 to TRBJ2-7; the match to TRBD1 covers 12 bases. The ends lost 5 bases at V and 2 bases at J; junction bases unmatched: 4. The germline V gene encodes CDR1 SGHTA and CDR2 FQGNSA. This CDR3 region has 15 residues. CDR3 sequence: CASSRGQGATYEQYF. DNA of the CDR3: TGTGCCAGCAGCCGGGGACAGGGGGCTACCTACGAGCAGTACTTC.

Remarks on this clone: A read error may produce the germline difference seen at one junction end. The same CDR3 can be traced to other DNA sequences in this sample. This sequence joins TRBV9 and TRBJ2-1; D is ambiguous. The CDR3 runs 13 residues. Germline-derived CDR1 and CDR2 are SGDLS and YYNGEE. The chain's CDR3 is CASSVGMYNEQFF. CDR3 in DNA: TGTGCCAGCAGTGTAGGAATGTACAATGAGCAGTTCTTC. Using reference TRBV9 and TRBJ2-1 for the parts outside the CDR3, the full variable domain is DSGVTQTPKHLITATGQRVTLRCSPRSGDLSVYWYQQSLDQGLQFLIQYYNGEERAKGNILERFSAQQFPDLHSELNLSSLELGDSALYFCASSVGMYNEQFFGPGTRLTVL.

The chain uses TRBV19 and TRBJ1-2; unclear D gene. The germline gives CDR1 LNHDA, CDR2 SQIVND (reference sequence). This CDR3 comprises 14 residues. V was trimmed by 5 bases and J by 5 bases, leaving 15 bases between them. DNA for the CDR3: TGTGCCAGTAGTCCTGAAAGGGCTGGGTATGGCTACACCTTC. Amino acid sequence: CASSPERAGYGYTF.

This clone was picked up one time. The CDR3 spells CASSPGTGLAKNIQYF. DNA for the CDR3: TGTGCCAGCAGTCCGGGGACGGGCTTAGCCAAAAACATTCAGTACTTC. This chain joins TRBV27 and TRBJ2-4; either TRBD1 or TRBD2 may supply D (5 bases each). The V gene lost 5 bases and the J gene lost 0 bases, with 14 bases spanning the gap. This CDR3 is 16 amino acids long. The germline CDR1 and CDR2 sequences are MNHEY and SMNVEV (reference sequence).

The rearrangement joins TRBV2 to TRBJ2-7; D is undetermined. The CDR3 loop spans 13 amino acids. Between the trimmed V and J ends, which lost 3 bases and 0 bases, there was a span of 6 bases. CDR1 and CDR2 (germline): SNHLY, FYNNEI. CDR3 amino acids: CASSDYPSYEQYF. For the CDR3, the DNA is TGTGCCAGCAGTGACTATCCCTCCTACGAGCAGTACTTC.

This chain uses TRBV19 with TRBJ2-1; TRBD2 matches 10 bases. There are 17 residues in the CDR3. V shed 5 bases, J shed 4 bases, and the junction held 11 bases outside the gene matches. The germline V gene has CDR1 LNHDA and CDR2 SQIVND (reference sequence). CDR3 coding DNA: TGTGCCAGTAGTTCCCTTAGCGGGAGGCACAATTACAATGAGCAGTTCTTC. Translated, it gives CASSSLSGRHNYNEQFF.

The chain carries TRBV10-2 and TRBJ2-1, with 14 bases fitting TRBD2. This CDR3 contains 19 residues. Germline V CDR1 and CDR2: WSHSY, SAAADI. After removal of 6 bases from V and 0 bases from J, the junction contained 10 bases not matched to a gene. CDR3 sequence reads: CASRAGLAGGPFSYNEQFF. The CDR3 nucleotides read TGCGCCAGCAGGGCCGGACTAGCGGGAGGACCGTTCTCCTACAATGAGCAGTTCTTC.